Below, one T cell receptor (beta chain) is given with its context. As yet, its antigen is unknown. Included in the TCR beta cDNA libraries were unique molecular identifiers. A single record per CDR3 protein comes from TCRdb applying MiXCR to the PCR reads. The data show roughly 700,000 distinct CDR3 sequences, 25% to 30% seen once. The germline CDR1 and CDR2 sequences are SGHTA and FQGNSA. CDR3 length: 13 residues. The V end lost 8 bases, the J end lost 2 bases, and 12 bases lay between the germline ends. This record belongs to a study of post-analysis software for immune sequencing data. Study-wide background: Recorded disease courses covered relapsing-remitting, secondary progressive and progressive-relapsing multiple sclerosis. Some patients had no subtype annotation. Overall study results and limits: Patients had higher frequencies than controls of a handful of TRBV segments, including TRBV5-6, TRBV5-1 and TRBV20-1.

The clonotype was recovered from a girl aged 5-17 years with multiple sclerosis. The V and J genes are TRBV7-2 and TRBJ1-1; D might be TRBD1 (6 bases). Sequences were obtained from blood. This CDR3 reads CASQRTVNTEAFF. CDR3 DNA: TGTGCCAGCCAGCGGACAGTCAACACTGAAGCTTTCTTT.